This T cell receptor (beta chain) emerged from a study of T cell responses to AZD1222 COVID-19 vaccine. The CDR3 sequence is 14 residues long. CDR1 and CDR2 from the germline V gene are SGHNT and YYREEE (reference sequence). Trimming cost V 4 bases and J 5 bases; bases outside gene matches: 6. Clones were sequenced by immunoSEQ multiplex PCR, and TCRdb holds only the in-frame ones, with some missing. Of about 83,000 clones listed, 75% to 90% are singletons. The origin of this receptor is an adult in good health. The chain has TRBV5-4 and TRBJ2-5, with 9 positions matching TRBD2. The sample was peripheral blood, taken on day 0 of AZD1222 vaccination. The CDR3 DNA reads TGTGCCAGCAGCGGTAGCGGGAGTGGGGAGACCCAGTACTTC. The encoded protein is CASSGSGSGETQYF.